The 22 T cell receptor beta chains presented below share a single source sample, sequenced in a study of shared clonotypes between healthy human individuals. Sequencing used immunoSEQ multiplex PCR; TCRdb keeps in-frame clones, though not all of them. The table includes hundreds of thousands of clones, about 74% detected once. The specimen sequenced was memory CD4+ T cells sorted from blood. As to subset: CD45RA-negative fraction. Receptors were obtained from a young woman in good health.

This chain connects TRBV7-9 to TRBJ2-1; 7 bases are shared with TRBD2. V was clipped by 4 bases and J by 3 bases; unmatched bases: 3. Germline V gives CDR1 SEHNR, CDR2 FQNEAQ (reference sequence). The CDR3 has 14 amino acids. The CDR3 region is CASSWREFYNEQFF. CDR3 coding DNA: TGTGCCAGCAGCTGGCGGGAGTTCTACAATGAGCAGTTCTTC.

The chain is built from TRBV6-1 and TRBJ1-1, with 8 bases lining up with TRBD1. The CDR3 sequence is 15 residues long. CDR1 is MNHNS and CDR2 is SASEGT in the germline V gene. V shed 4 bases, J shed 3 bases, and the junction held 7 bases outside the gene matches. CDR3 residues: CASSGRTGFDTEAFF. The CDR3 nucleotides read TGTGCCAGCAGTGGCCGGACAGGGTTCGACACTGAAGCTTTCTTT.

The chain recombines TRBV2 with TRBJ1-4; 9 nucleotides agree with TRBD1. Germline lookup yields CDR1 SNHLY and CDR2 FYNNEI. V gave up 7 bases and J gave up 7 bases; unmatched junction bases: 7. This CDR3 region has 14 residues. The CDR3 region has the DNA TGTGCCAGCAACCTGGACAGGGGAGGTGAAAAACTGTTTTTT. Translation gives CASNLDRGGEKLFF.

The rearrangement uses TRBV5-6 and TRBJ2-3; 9 nucleotides match TRBD1. With 4 bases clipped from V and 9 bases from J, the junction kept 6 bases outside the gene matches. CDR1 is SGHDT, CDR2 YYEEEE, per germline. The CDR3 loop spans 13 amino acids. CDR3: CASSLWTGVTQYF. DNA for the CDR3: TGTGCCAGCAGCCTGTGGACAGGGGTGACGCAGTATTTT. The entire variable domain, with the rest obtained from reference TRBV5-6 and TRBJ2-3, is as follows: DAGVTQSPTHLIKTRGQQVTLRCSPKSGHDTVSWYQQALGQGPQFIFQYYEEEERQRGNFPDRFSGHQFPNYSSELNVNALLLGDSALYLCASSLWTGVTQYFGPGTRLTVL.

The rearrangement links TRBV10-1 to TRBJ2-7; a weak D match, TRBD2 (6 bases). This CDR3 is 15 amino acids long. CDR1 is WNHNN and CDR2 is SYGVQD in the germline V gene (reference sequence). The ends were cut back, 0 bases at V and 6 bases at J, with 15 bases in the middle. CDR3 in DNA: TGCGCCAGCAGTGAGTCGTCTAGCGAGGGCCTCGAGCAGTACTTC. This encodes CASSESSSEGLEQYF.

V gene TRBV7-2 combines with J gene TRBJ2-1; 8 nucleotides line up with TRBD2. V lost 5 bases to trimming and J lost 9 bases; unmatched junction nucleotides: 12. CDR3 length: 15 amino acids. Per the germline V gene, CDR1 is SGHTA and CDR2 is FQGNSA. Written as DNA, the CDR3 is TGTGCCAGCAGCCCCCAGGGAGCGGGAGTTATTGAGCAGTTCTTC. It codes for CASSPQGAGVIEQFF.

In regard to this clone: Distinct nucleotide sequences in the sample also encode this CDR3. The chain recombines TRBV19 with TRBJ2-7; D possibly corresponds to TRBD1 (5 bases). CDR1 LNHDA and CDR2 SQIVND come from the germline V gene (reference sequence). Trimming shortened V by 4 bases and J by 1 base, and 14 bases separated the two germline ends. This CDR3 contains 15 residues. CDR3 DNA: TGTGCCAGTAGTAACCAGGGTAGTGGGTCCTACGAGCAGTACTTC. Translating it yields CASSNQGSGSYEQYF. Based on the CDR3 plus reference TRBV19 and TRBJ2-7, the full variable domain is DGGITQSPKYLFRKEGQNVTLSCEQNLNHDAMYWYRQDPGQGLRLIYYSQIVNDFQKGDIAEGYSVSREKKESFPLTVTSAQKNPTAFYLCASSNQGSGSYEQYFGPGTRLTVT.

This clone was counted a few times. The chain carries TRBV28 and TRBJ1-2; 7 bases fit TRBD1. V dropped 3 bases and J dropped 4; count of bases not matched to a gene: 5. The CDR3 runs to 14 residues. Germline values: CDR1 MDHEN, CDR2 SYDVKM. The CDR3: CASSFGGGVYGYTF. The CDR3 DNA sequence: TGTGCCAGCAGTTTCGGAGGGGGCGTCTATGGCTACACCTTC.

This chain uses TRBV30 with TRBJ2-2, with 7 bases that match TRBD2. The CDR3 runs 13 residues. J gave up 6 bases and V 2 bases, and 3 bases lay outside the gene matches. The germline CDR1 and CDR2 sequences are GTSNPN and SVGIG (reference sequence). The CDR3 spells CAWSRGRAGELFF. As DNA, the CDR3 is TGTGCCTGGAGTCGCGGGAGAGCCGGGGAGCTGTTTTTT.

The chain couples TRBV9 to TRBJ2-1, with D unclear. This CDR3 is built from 17 residues. V dropped 0 bases and J dropped 3 bases, with 16 bases sitting between them. CDR1 SGDLS and CDR2 YYNGEE come from the germline V gene. The CDR3 DNA follows: TGTGCCAGCAGCGTAGCTACCTCGGAACAACTCTACAATGAGCAGTTCTTC. Its translation: CASSVATSEQLYNEQFF.

V and J are TRBV15 and TRBJ2-2; D may be TRBD1 (5 bases). With 0 bases removed from V and 4 bases from J, the gap between germline ends came to 6 bases. The CDR3 is 14 residues long. From germline, CDR1 is LNHNV and CDR2 YYDKDF (reference sequence). The CDR3 nucleotides read TGTGCCACCAGCAGAGATGGGGCCACCGGGGAGCTGTTTTTT. As protein: CATSRDGATGELFF.

Comments on this clone: Other nucleotide sequences from this sample produce the same CDR3. The chain links TRBV29-1 to TRBJ2-7; a weak D match, TRBD1 (6 bases). CDR1 and CDR2 from the germline V gene are SQVTM and ANQGSEA. V was pared by 3 bases and J by 0 bases, with 6 bases between. CDR3 length equals 12 residues. DNA of the CDR3: TGCAGCGTTGAGGACAGCTCCTACGAGCAGTACTTC. Translation: CSVEDSSYEQYF.

J is TRBJ1-5 and V is TRBV30, with a weak D call TRBD1 (5 bases). CDR3 length equals 12 residues. With 3 bases removed from V and 7 bases from J, the gap between germline ends came to 10 bases. In germline, CDR1 is GTSNPN, CDR2 SVGIG (reference sequence). CDR3 region: CAWSARGQPQHF. As DNA, the CDR3 is TGTGCCTGGAGCGCAAGGGGACAGCCCCAGCATTTT.

The chain has TRBV28 and TRBJ2-7; perhaps TRBD2 as D (5 bases). Trimming removed 3 bases from V and 3 bases from J, with 15 bases in between. Per germline, CDR1 MDHEN and CDR2 SYDVKM. CDR3 length: 15 amino acids. In nucleotides, the CDR3 is TGTGCCAGCAGTTTGCGGGCGGTACTAAACTACGAGCAGTACTTC. Protein: CASSLRAVLNYEQYF.

The rearrangement links TRBV7-2 to TRBJ2-1; a weak D match, TRBD1 (6 bases). The germline CDR1 and CDR2 sequences are SGHTA and FQGNSA. This CDR3 region has 14 residues. V was shortened by 5 bases and J by 5 bases, with 13 bases between the two germline ends. The CDR3 DNA reads as TGTGCCAGCAGCCGCGGACAGAGCAACAATGAGCAGTTCTTC. This gives the protein CASSRGQSNNEQFF.

V usage is TRBV7-3 and J usage is TRBJ1-1, with D perhaps matching TRBD1 (5 bases). Trimming removed 2 bases at V and 3 bases at J, with 10 bases between. This CDR3 is built from 14 residues. Germline V lookup: CDR1 SGHTA, CDR2 FQGTGA. As DNA, the CDR3 is TGTGCCAGCAGCTTAGGGGCAGATCACACTGAAGCTTTCTTT. This gives the protein CASSLGADHTEAFF.

This clone showed up many times. The chain recombines TRBV11-2 with TRBJ1-1; D remains ambiguous. V was cut by 2 bases and J by 4 bases, with 8 bases left in between. Germline V CDR1 and CDR2: SGHAT, FQNNGV. The CDR3 extends over 13 amino acids. The CDR3 protein is CASSLQLGTEAFF. The CDR3 nucleotides read TGTGCCAGCAGCTTACAGCTGGGCACTGAAGCTTTCTTT.

The J gene is TRBJ2-1, the V gene TRBV27, with D possibly matching TRBD1 (6 bases). Germline assignment: CDR1 MNHEY and CDR2 SMNVEV (reference sequence). V lost 7 bases to trimming and J lost 3 bases, with 16 bases between them. CDR3 length equals 15 residues. DNA of the CDR3: TGTGCCAGCACCCCGACGGAGACAGGCTACAATGAGCAGTTCTTC. It translates to CASTPTETGYNEQFF.

This chain connects TRBV6-1 to TRBJ1-2; 11 bases are shared with TRBD1. V shed 5 bases, J shed 6 bases, and the junction held 2 bases outside the gene matches. Germline CDR1 reads MNHNS; CDR2 reads SASEGT. This CDR3 has 13 amino acids. The CDR3 nucleotides read TGTGCCAGCAGTAGGGGACAGGGGGATGGCTACACCTTC. Encoded protein: CASSRGQGDGYTF.

This clone has a count of ten or more. The V call is TRBV4-1, the J call TRBJ1-4; 9 bases align to TRBD1. Germline V gives CDR1 MGHRA, CDR2 YSYEKL. With V trimmed by 2 bases and J by 5 bases, 6 bases remained unmatched. The CDR3 covers 16 residues. This CDR3 is CASSQPPGQGNEKLFF. The DNA of the CDR3 is TGCGCCAGCAGCCAACCCCCCGGACAGGGGAATGAAAAACTGTTTTTT.

The CDR3 nucleotides read TGTGCCAGCAGCACGTCCCTCAAAAATGAGCAGTTCTTC. Its protein is CASSTSLKNEQFF. The chain joins TRBV7-8 to TRBJ2-1, with no clear D. Germline CDR1 and CDR2: SGHVS and FQNEAQ. Deletions cut 5 bases from V and 7 bases from J, with 12 bases between. The CDR3 runs 13 residues. Full variable domain (missing parts from reference TRBV7-8 and TRBJ2-1): GAGVSQSPRYKVAKRGQDVALRCDPISGHVSLFWYQQALGQGPEFLTYFQNEAQLDKSGLPSDRFFAERPEGSVSTLKIQRTQQEDSAVYLCASSTSLKNEQFFGPGTRLTVL.

This clone was picked up many times. The rearrangement uses TRBV4-2 and TRBJ2-7; TRBD2 aligns across 9 bases. CDR3 length equals 16 residues. From germline, CDR1 is LGHNA and CDR2 YNFKEQ. The ends lost 1 base at V and 7 bases at J; junction bases unmatched: 11. CDR3 protein: CASSQVGGGRALEQYF. For the CDR3, the DNA is TGTGCCAGCAGCCAAGTAGGAGGCGGGAGGGCTTTAGAGCAGTACTTC.